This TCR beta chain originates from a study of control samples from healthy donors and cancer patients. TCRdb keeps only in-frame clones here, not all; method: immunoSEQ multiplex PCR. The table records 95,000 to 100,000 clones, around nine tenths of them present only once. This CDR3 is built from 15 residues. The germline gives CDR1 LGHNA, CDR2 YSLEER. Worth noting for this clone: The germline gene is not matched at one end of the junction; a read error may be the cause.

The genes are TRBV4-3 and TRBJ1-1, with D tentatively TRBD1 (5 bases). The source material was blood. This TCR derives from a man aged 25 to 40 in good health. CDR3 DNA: TGCACCAGCAGCCAAGTCGGCAGGGCGAACACTGAAGCTTTCTTT. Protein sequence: CTSSQVGRANTEAFF.